This TCR beta chain was sequenced during a study of cytotoxic CD8 clonotypes in ibrutinib-treated CLL (dated by TCRdb to the early 2020s). Concerning the study at large: The cohort included around 16 treatment-naive and some 10 relapsed/refractory patients; 17 were IGHV unmutated. On average, each sample had approximately 280,000 productive templates and roughly 95,000 productive rearrangements. Cryopreserved peripheral blood mononuclear cells were collected at three points: before therapy, at response, and at either sustained remission or disease progression. Response samples were obtained after a median of approximately twelve months of treatment, with a range of roughly 6 to 36 months. Responses were partial in roughly 24 patients and complete in 2; after median approximately 5.5 years follow-up, roughly 14 stayed in remission and approximately 12 progressed. All remission and progressive disease samples were collected while patients were still receiving ibrutinib. Longitudinal samples were obtainable from about 30% of the roughly 86 participants in the trial.

V sheds 6 bases and J sheds 10 bases, leaving 24 bases between their ends. CDR1 and CDR2 are drawn from the germline V gene: ENHRY, SYGVKD. The CDR3, from cysteine to phenylalanine, totals 15 residues. Just the 45-base CDR3 DNA is kept, in frame starting at base 1. Note on this clone: The clone's antigen remains unknown. It has no much larger one-base neighbor in the sample; base qualities were not kept.

For TCR beta library preparation, approximately 2.2 micrograms of genomic DNA were isolated from cryopreserved PBMCs. Longitudinal blood samples from CLL patients receiving ibrutinib monotherapy were subjected to high-throughput TCR beta sequencing. Patients were enrolled in a phase 2 open-label single-center ibrutinib monotherapy trial. Here is what the overall study found, with its caveats: Sampling times were not matched between patients in sustained remission and patients whose disease was progressing, and lymph node repertoires were not examined. Baseline clonality exceeded that of age-matched healthy donors and correlated strongly with circulating CD8+ T-cell counts. Clonality increased at ibrutinib response, stayed stable in sustained remission, and fell back toward baseline at progression. Public clonotypes were rare and either shrank or stayed stable during treatment, and the rise in clonality at ibrutinib response reflected expansion of private clonotypes.

On a MiSeq, deep resolution sequencing aimed for a depth between 1 in 1 million and 1 in 200,000 T cells, with each clonotype covered approximately 10x on average. TCR beta libraries were generated with the immunoSEQ hsTCRB Kit. Concerning the study's data processing: Data were analyzed with ImmunoSEQ Data Assistant and ImmunoSEQ Analyzer, with V, D and J genes assigned per IMGT definitions. Clonality, which ranges from 0 to 1, was calculated by subtracting the normalized Shannon entropy of productive rearrangement frequencies from one. Public clonotype analysis was restricted to overrepresented clonotypes comprising at least 0.05% of each patient's repertoire. Some twelve age-matched healthy donor repertoires from immuneACCESS were used as controls for clonality. TCRdb holds this immuneACCESS table with in-frame rearrangements only. Some clones are missing; in checked studies, unresolved V genes explain under half, and the rest has no known cause. The V and J calls and the clone size are those of that table, but D and trimming were determined from the DNA. This sample is represented by approximately 350,000 clones; around 66% of them were singletons. Roughly 6% of the sample lies in the top ten.

The receptor comes from a human donor with chronic lymphocytic leukemia. The sample here was PBMCs, taken after 36 months of ibrutinib treatment. The chain was built from TRBV10-3 and TRBJ1-2, and the D gene may be TRBD1, 5 bases matching. The CDR3 loop reads CAISDVTGTSSAYTF. The DNA sequence follows: TGTGCCATCAGCGACGTAACCGGGACCTCCTCAGCCTACACCTTC.